The 7 T cell receptor beta chains presented below share a single source sample, sequenced in a study of blood T cell repertoires in COVID-19. Data came from immunoSEQ multiplex PCR; TCRdb stores just in-frame clones and leaves some out. The sample holds 100,000 or so clones, 85% seen once. The source material was peripheral blood. These receptors originate from a human donor in a cohort sampled during active COVID-19.

The chain has TRBV27 and TRBJ2-3; 8 bases match TRBD2. J lost 8 bases, V lost 2 bases, and 9 bases had no gene match. The CDR3 is 15 amino acids. Germline V gene data show CDR1 as MNHEY and CDR2 as SMNVEV (reference sequence). This chain's CDR3 is CASSLTRGVRGTQYF. The CDR3 DNA reads TGTGCCAGCAGTTTAACGCGGGGGGTTAGGGGTACGCAGTATTTT.

This sequence joins TRBV19 and TRBJ2-5; 11 positions agree with TRBD2. Germline V gives CDR1 LNHDA, CDR2 SQIVND (reference sequence). The CDR3 runs 16 residues. V lost 3 bases, J lost 3 bases, and 6 bases stayed unmatched. The CDR3 sequence is CASSIPSGGTKETQYF. In DNA, the CDR3 is TGTGCCAGTAGTATCCCTAGCGGGGGGACTAAAGAGACCCAGTACTTC.

The rearrangement links TRBV5-1 to TRBJ2-3; D is undetermined. The CDR3 consists of 16 residues. The germline V gene has CDR1 SGHRS and CDR2 YFSETQ. Trimming left V 0 bases short and J 1 base short, with 12 bases between. This chain's CDR3 is CASSLGGSLRTDTQYF. For the CDR3, the DNA is TGCGCCAGCAGCTTGGGAGGTTCGTTGCGCACAGATACGCAGTATTTT.

The chain employs TRBV5-4 and TRBJ2-5, with 7 positions matching TRBD1. The germline V gene has CDR1 SGHNT and CDR2 YYREEE (reference sequence). The trim removed 4 bases at V and 4 bases at J, leaving 4 bases unmatched. This CDR3 has 13 amino acids. The CDR3 DNA reads TGTGCCAGCAGCCCTAGACAGGGAGAGACCCAGTACTTC. This gives the protein CASSPRQGETQYF.

This chain connects TRBV9 to TRBJ2-7, with 8 bases fitting TRBD1. This CDR3 comprises 14 residues. Germline CDR1 SGDLS, CDR2 YYNGEE. Trimming cost V 0 bases and J 7 bases; bases outside gene matches: 6. The CDR3 sequence: CASSVVQGAGEQYF. Here the CDR3 DNA reads TGTGCCAGCAGCGTAGTTCAGGGGGCAGGGGAGCAGTACTTC. Drawing the rest from reference TRBV9 and TRBJ2-7, the complete variable domain is DSGVTQTPKHLITATGQRVTLRCSPRSGDLSVYWYQQSLDQGLQFLIQYYNGEERAKGNILERFSAQQFPDLHSELNLSSLELGDSALYFCASSVVQGAGEQYFGPGTRLTVT.

This sequence joins TRBV27 and TRBJ1-2; D remains unclear. Germline V gives CDR1 MNHEY, CDR2 SMNVEV (reference sequence). The CDR3 contains 14 residues. V lost 5 bases and J 5 bases, leaving 15 bases between the germline ends. CDR3 in DNA: TGTGCCAGCAGTGCGTCGGGGTTTTCATATGGCTACACCTTC. This codes for CASSASGFSYGYTF.

The genes are TRBV5-4 and TRBJ1-1; possible D gene TRBD1, 5 bases. Trimming cost V 4 bases and J 6 bases, with 16 bases left between them. The CDR3 has 14 amino acids. Germline V gene lookup returns CDR1 SGHNT and CDR2 YYREEE (reference sequence). The chain's CDR3 is CASSVGGGGPEAFF. CDR3 nucleotides: TGTGCCAGCAGCGTGGGTGGGGGGGGACCTGAAGCTTTCTTT.